Shown below are 19 T cell receptor beta chains from a single sample sequenced in a study of T-cell memory formation after mild COVID-19. TCRdb used MiXCR to reprocess the 5' RACE reads, holding one entry per CDR3 protein. The sample contains approximately 250,000 distinct CDR3 sequences, around 15% of which appear only once. Sequencing was done on a sample of PBMCs or a T cell subset sorted from them (not recorded which). These receptors originate from a man aged 18 to 30 who had mild COVID-19 (a few samples of this study predate the infection). Cell type and time point are not known.

This clonotype appeared a few times. This chain joins TRBV7-9 and TRBJ1-1; D remains ambiguous. The CDR3 contains 12 residues. Germline V gives CDR1 SEHNR, CDR2 FQNEAQ (reference sequence). V lost 1 base and J 11 bases, leaving 11 bases between the germline ends. Here the CDR3 reads CASSLGAGEAFF. The CDR3 DNA sequence: TGTGCCAGCAGCTTAGGGGCCGGCGAGGCTTTCTTT. The full variable domain, its missing parts supplied by reference TRBV7-9 and TRBJ1-1, is DTGVSQNPRHKITKRGQNVTFRCDPISEHNRLYWYRQTLGQGPEFLTYFQNEAQLEKSRLLSDRFSAERPKGSFSTLEIQRTEQGDSAMYLCASSLGAGEAFFGQGTRLTVV.

The sample holds many counts of this clonotype. This chain links TRBV5-1 with TRBJ2-2; possibly TRBD2 for D (5 bases). CDR3 length: 14 amino acids. Germline loops: CDR1 SGHRS, CDR2 YFSETQ. Trimming removed 4 bases at V and 4 bases at J, with 11 bases between. CDR3 loop: CASSPVGGTGELFF. DNA for the CDR3: TGCGCCAGCAGCCCAGTTGGAGGCACCGGGGAGCTGTTTTTT.

The rearrangement joins TRBV4-3 to TRBJ1-4, with D possibly being TRBD1 (5 bases). Trimming stripped 1 base from V and 1 base from J, with 13 bases between. The CDR3 consists of 17 residues. Germline-derived CDR1 and CDR2 are LGHNA and YSLEER. The CDR3: CASSQGVGGGTNEKLFF. DNA for the CDR3: TGCGCCAGCAGCCAAGGGGTCGGGGGAGGAACTAATGAAAAACTGTTTTTT.

This clonotype was recorded a few times. The chain combines TRBV6-6 with TRBJ1-5, with TRBD1 as a possible D gene (6 bases). V gave up 5 bases and J gave up 4 bases, with 15 bases separating them. This CDR3 comprises 15 residues. From germline, CDR1 is MNHNY and CDR2 SVGAGI (reference sequence). The CDR3 loop is CASSPRGLLNQPQHF. Written as DNA, the CDR3 is TGTGCCAGCAGTCCCAGGGGCCTCCTGAATCAGCCCCAGCATTTT.

This sequence joins TRBV5-6 and TRBJ2-7, with TRBD1 as a possible D gene (5 bases). Per germline, CDR1 SGHDT and CDR2 YYEEEE. Between the trimmed V and J ends, which lost 5 bases and 5 bases, there was a span of 14 bases. The CDR3 is 13 amino acids. The CDR3 here is CASSRRVFHEQYV. The DNA of the CDR3 is TGTGCCAGCAGTCGCAGGGTCTTCCACGAGCAGTACGTC.

There are many counts of this clonotype. The J gene is TRBJ2-7, the V gene TRBV7-8; D could derive from TRBD1 or TRBD2 (5 bases each). The CDR3 runs to 12 residues. V was pared by 5 bases and J by 4 bases, with 9 bases between. Looked up from germline, CDR1 is SGHVS and CDR2 is FQNEAQ. This chain's CDR3 is CASSPGPYEQYF. CDR3 sequence (DNA): TGTGCCAGCAGCCCGGGACCTTACGAGCAGTACTTC.

In its sample, this clonotype was seen a few times. The chain combines TRBV29-1 with TRBJ2-1; 9 nucleotides agree with TRBD1. V gave up 8 bases and J gave up 4 bases; unmatched junction bases: 6. CDR3 size: 13 residues. Germline CDR1 is SQVTM and CDR2 is ANQGSEA. The CDR3 region has the DNA TGCAGCTCGGGACAGGGAGAGTACAATGAGCAGTTCTTC. This gives the protein CSSGQGEYNEQFF.

In this sample, this clonotype turned up a few times. The genes are TRBV7-8 and TRBJ2-3; the D gene is possibly TRBD1 (5 bases). Between the trimmed V and J ends, which lost 3 bases and 5 bases, there was a span of 15 bases. From germline, CDR1 is SGHVS and CDR2 FQNEAQ. This CDR3 spans 15 amino acids. CDR3 DNA sequence: TGTGCCAGCAGCTTCCAAAACAGGTTACAAGATACGCAGTATTTT. Translation gives CASSFQNRLQDTQYF.

The J gene is TRBJ1-2, the V gene TRBV4-3; D not resolved. The CDR3 is 12 amino acids. The germline CDR1 and CDR2 sequences are LGHNA and YSLEER. V was cut by 5 bases and J by 5 bases, with 9 bases left in between. The CDR3: CASSSGRYGYTF. The CDR3, as DNA: TGCGCCAGCAGCAGTGGGCGGTATGGCTACACCTTC.

This clonotype came up many times. This chain connects TRBV15 to TRBJ1-2; 7 bases align to TRBD1. J lost 5 bases, V lost 5 bases, and 2 bases had no gene match. Germline CDR1 and CDR2: LNHNV and YYDKDF (reference sequence). This CDR3 region has 12 residues. The CDR3 DNA is TGTGCCACCAGCCGACAGGGTTATGGCTACACCTTC. The encoded protein is CATSRQGYGYTF.

This clonotype has only a few counts. The chain is built from TRBV20-1 and TRBJ1-5, with D possibly matching TRBD1 (5 bases). CDR3 length: 15 amino acids. The V gene's germline CDR1 is DFQATT and CDR2 SNEGSKA (reference sequence). V lost 0 bases and J 2 bases, leaving 11 bases between the germline ends. The CDR3 DNA reads as TGCAGTGCTAGAGACTGGGCCAGGGGCAATCAGCCCCAGCATTTT. Protein product: CSARDWARGNQPQHF.

This clonotype has a handful of counts. The chain employs TRBV5-1 and TRBJ2-2; TRBD1 matches at 8 bases. CDR3 length: 14 residues. Germline V lookup: CDR1 SGHRS, CDR2 YFSETQ. V dropped 5 bases and J dropped 3; count of bases not matched to a gene: 3. This CDR3 is CASRKTGDTGELFF. CDR3 bases: TGCGCCAGCAGGAAGACAGGGGACACCGGGGAGCTGTTTTTT.

This clonotype was found a few times. This chain joins TRBV12-3 or TRBV12-4 and TRBJ2-7, with D uncertain. Trimming removed 6 bases at V and 0 bases at J, with 12 bases between. The CDR3 covers 14 residues. The CDR3 DNA follows: TGTGCCAGCAGCGAGACACCGACCTCCTACGAGCAGTACTTC. Residues: CASSETPTSYEQYF.

This clonotype was found a few times. The chain uses TRBV6-5 and TRBJ2-5; 10 nucleotides agree with TRBD2. Germline CDR1 is MNHEY and CDR2 is SVGAGI. The CDR3 has 14 amino acids. With 7 bases clipped from V and 4 bases from J, the junction kept 6 bases outside the gene matches. In DNA form, the CDR3 reads TGTGCCAGCACTAGCGGGGGCCGATTAGAGACCCAGTACTTC. Amino acids: CASTSGGRLETQYF.

The CDR3 region has the DNA TGCAGTGCTAGACCCTCCCGGGACAGTCTCGGGCGCGAGCAGTACTTC. It encodes CSARPSRDSLGREQYF. The rearrangement links TRBV20-1 to TRBJ2-7; 7 nucleotides align to TRBD1. Germline trimming cut 2 bases from V and 6 bases from J; bases unmatched to any gene: 16. Per germline, CDR1 DFQATT and CDR2 SNEGSKA (reference sequence). The CDR3 consists of 16 residues.

This clonotype turned up a few times. This rearrangement joins TRBV7-9 to TRBJ1-1, with 7 bases aligning to TRBD1. There are 16 residues in the CDR3. Germline V gene data show CDR1 as SEHNR and CDR2 as FQNEAQ (reference sequence). Germline trimming cut 5 bases from V and 1 base from J; bases unmatched to any gene: 10. The CDR3 protein is CASSETTGTANTEAFF. In DNA, the CDR3 is TGTGCCAGCAGCGAAACCACCGGGACAGCGAACACTGAAGCTTTCTTT.

The sample holds a few counts of this clonotype. The chain has TRBV12-3 or TRBV12-4 and TRBJ1-2; TRBD1 agrees at 8 bases. The CDR3 runs 14 residues. V shed 4 bases and J 8 bases; nucleotides not matched to a gene: 9. CDR3 DNA sequence: TGTGCCAGCAGTTCGTCGACAGGGGAAGAGGGCTACACCTTC. Amino acids: CASSSSTGEEGYTF.

As for this clonotype: This is likely a read error, given that the CDR3 carries no conserved phenylalanine or tryptophan at its end. The rearrangement uses TRBV3-1 and TRBJ2-1; D may match TRBD1 or TRBD2 (5 bases each). V gave up 6 bases and J gave up 9 bases, with 18 bases separating them. The V gene's germline CDR1 is LGHDT and CDR2 YNNKEL (reference sequence). This CDR3 spans 14 amino acids. The CDR3 sequence is CASSLTWGRGEQFL. The CDR3 DNA reads as TGTGCCAGCAGTCTGACTTGGGGACGAGGTGAGCAGTTCTTA.

This clonotype was recorded a few times. As DNA, the CDR3 is TGTGCCAGCAGTCGGACTAGCGGGGAGGGCATTCAGTACTTC. Protein sequence: CASSRTSGEGIQYF. The V gene is TRBV6-2 or TRBV6-3, the J gene TRBJ2-4, with TRBD2 matching 12 bases. In germline, CDR1 is MNHEY, CDR2 SVGEGT. The ends lost 5 bases at V and 9 bases at J; junction bases unmatched: 5. This CDR3 spans 14 amino acids.